The sequence of this TCR beta chain was determined in a study of T cell responses to AZD1222 COVID-19 vaccine. The study's findings and limits: Two AZD1222 administrations were followed by greater Spike-specific TCR breadth and depth. Donors were mostly white British, more females; clonal diversity possibly underestimated.

Deletions cut 4 bases from V and 0 bases from J, with 10 bases between. CDR3 length: 15 residues. Germline V gene sequence: CDR1 MNHEY, CDR2 SMNVEV (reference sequence). The repertoire was sequenced with immunoSEQ multiplex PCR; TCRdb's copy has only in-frame clones and lacks some. This sample yields approximately 140,000 clones, of which 80% to 95% are seen a single time; roughly 3.9% belongs to the top ten. On this clone: The antigen is undetermined.

The receptor was derived from an adult who received the AZD1222 COVID-19 vaccine. Sequencing used peripheral blood, obtained 28 days after the second AZD1222 dose. The V gene is TRBV27, the J gene TRBJ1-5; TRBD1 is a possible D gene (6 bases). The CDR3 coding sequence is TGTGCCAGCAGTTCCAGGGGATTTAGCAATCAGCCCCAGCATTTT. Translating it yields CASSSRGFSNQPQHF.